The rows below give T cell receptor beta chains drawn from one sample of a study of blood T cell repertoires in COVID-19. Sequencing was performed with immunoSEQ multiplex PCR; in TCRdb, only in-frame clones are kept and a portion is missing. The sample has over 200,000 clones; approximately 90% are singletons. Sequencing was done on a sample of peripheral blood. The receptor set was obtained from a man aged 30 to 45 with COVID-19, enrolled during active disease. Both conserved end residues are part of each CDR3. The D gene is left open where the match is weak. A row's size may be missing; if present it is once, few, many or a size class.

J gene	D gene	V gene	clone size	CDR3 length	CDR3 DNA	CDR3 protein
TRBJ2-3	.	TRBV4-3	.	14	TGCGCCAGCAGCCAGCTACTAGGACGGGATACGCAGTATTTT	CASSQLLGRDTQYF
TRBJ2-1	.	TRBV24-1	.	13	TGTGCCACCAGTGATTGGGCTTACAATGAGCAGTTCTTC	CATSDWAYNEQFF
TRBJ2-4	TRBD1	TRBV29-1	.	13	TGCAGCGTTGAAGGACAGGGCAAAAACATTCAGTACTTC	CSVEGQGKNIQYF
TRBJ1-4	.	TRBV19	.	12	TGTGCCAGTAGTATGGAGAGGGAAAAACTGTTTTTT	CASSMEREKLFF
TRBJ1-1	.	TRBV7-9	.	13	TGTGCCAGCAGCTCCATCCCGACAGTTGAAGCTTTCTTT	CASSSIPTVEAFF
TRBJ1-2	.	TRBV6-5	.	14	TGTGCCAGCAGTTCGGGGGGGCGCGGCTATGGCTACACCTTC	CASSSGGRGYGYTF
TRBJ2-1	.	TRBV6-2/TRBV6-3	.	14	TGTGCCAGCAGTTACCGAGAGGAGGGCGATGAGCAGTTCTTC	CASSYREEGDEQFF
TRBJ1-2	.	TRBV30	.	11	TGTGCCTGGAGTGTCGGCTATGGCTACACCTTC	CAWSVGYGYTF
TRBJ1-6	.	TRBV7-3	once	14	TGTGCCAGCAGCTTCGCTAACCCTAATTCACCCCTCCACTTT	CASSFANPNSPLHF
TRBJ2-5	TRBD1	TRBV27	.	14	TGTGCCAGCAGTGACAGGGGGGTAGGGGAGACCCAGTACTTC	CASSDRGVGETQYF
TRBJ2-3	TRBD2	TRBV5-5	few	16	TGTGCCAGCAAGAGATTTCTAGCGGGGAGCACAGATACGCAGTATTTT	CASKRFLAGSTDTQYF
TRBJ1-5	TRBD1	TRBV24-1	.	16	TGTGCCACCAGTGACACCCGAAACAGGGGCCATCAGCCCCAGCATTTT	CATSDTRNRGHQPQHF
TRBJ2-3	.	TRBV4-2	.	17	TGTGCCAGCAGCTCCAGAAAGCGGGCCCTAAGCACAGATACGCAGTATTTT	CASSSRKRALSTDTQYF
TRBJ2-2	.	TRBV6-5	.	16	TGTGCCAGCAGTTACCGTGGGAGATCCTACACCGGGGAGCTGTTTTTT	CASSYRGRSYTGELFF
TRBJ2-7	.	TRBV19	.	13	TGTGCCAGTAGTATTAGACAATGGTACGAGCAGTACTTC	CASSIRQWYEQYF
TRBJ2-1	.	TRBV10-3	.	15	TGTGCCATCAGTGAGTCGGAGGGCTCCTACAATGAGCAGTTCTTC	CAISESEGSYNEQFF
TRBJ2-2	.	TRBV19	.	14	TGTGCCAGTAAATCTCTCTACGGGGCCGGGGAGCTGTTTTTT	CASKSLYGAGELFF
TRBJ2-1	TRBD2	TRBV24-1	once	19	TGTGCCACCAGTGATCCAACCGGACTAGCGGGACTCACCTACAATGAGCAGTTCTTC	CATSDPTGLAGLTYNEQFF
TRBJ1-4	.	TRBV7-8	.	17	TGTGCCAGCAGCTTAGCGCCGGCCGGAGCAACTAATGAAAAACTGTTTTTT	CASSLAPAGATNEKLFF
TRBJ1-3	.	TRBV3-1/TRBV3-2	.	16	TGTGCCAGCAGCCAAGCCAGAGACAGCCTAGGAAACACCATATATTTT	CASSQARDSLGNTIYF
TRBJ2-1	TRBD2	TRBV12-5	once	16	TGTGCTAGTGCCCTGGGACTAGCGGGAGCGTACAATGAGCAGTTCTTC	CASALGLAGAYNEQFF
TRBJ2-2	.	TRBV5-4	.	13	TGTGCCAGCAGGAGCCCGAACACCGGGGAGCTGTTTTTT	CASRSPNTGELFF
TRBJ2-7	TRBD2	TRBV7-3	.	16	TGTGCCAGCAGCTTAGGGTGGGGGAGCGGGAGTGACGAGCAGTACTTC	CASSLGWGSGSDEQYF
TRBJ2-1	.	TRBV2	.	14	TGTGCCAGCAGTGAAGACAGGGATAACAATGAGCAGTTCTTC	CASSEDRDNNEQFF
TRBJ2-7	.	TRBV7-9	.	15	TGTGCCAGCAGCCCCCAGGGGAAACACTCCTACGAGCAGTACTTC	CASSPQGKHSYEQYF
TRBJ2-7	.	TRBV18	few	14	TGTGCCAGCTCAACGGACAGAGGTAACTACGAGCAGTACTTC	CASSTDRGNYEQYF
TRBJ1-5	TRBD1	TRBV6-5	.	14	TGTGCCAGCAGCTCCGGGACAGGGGTTCAGCCCCAGCATTTT	CASSSGTGVQPQHF
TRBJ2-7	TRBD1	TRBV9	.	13	TGTGCCAGCAGCCCCGGGACAGGGTGGGAGCAGTACTTC	CASSPGTGWEQYF
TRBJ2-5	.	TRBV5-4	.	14	TGTGCCAGCAGCAGACCCCAGGGCCCGGAGACCCAGTACTTC	CASSRPQGPETQYF
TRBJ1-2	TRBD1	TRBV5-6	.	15	TGTGCCAGCAGCTTATCAGGACAGGGGAGGGCTGGCTACACCTTC	CASSLSGQGRAGYTF
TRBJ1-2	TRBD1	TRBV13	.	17	TGTGCCAGCAGCTCCCGACAGGGGTACCGCTACGACTATGGCTACACCTTC	CASSSRQGYRYDYGYTF
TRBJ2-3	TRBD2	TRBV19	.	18	TGTGCCAGTAGTATAGGAAAGCGGGAGGGCCCGACGACAGATACGCAGTATTTT	CASSIGKREGPTTDTQYF
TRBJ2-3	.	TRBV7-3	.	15	TGTGCCAGCAGCTTAAAAGGCAGGGAGGTAGATACGCAGTATTTT	CASSLKGREVDTQYF
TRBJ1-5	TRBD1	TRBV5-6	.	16	TGTGCCAGCAGCTTGGGGGACAGGGGCCTTTATCAGCCCCAGCATTTT	CASSLGDRGLYQPQHF
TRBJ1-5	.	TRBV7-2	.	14	TGTGCCAGCAGCTCAACAGGGAGCAATCAGCCCCAGCATTTT	CASSSTGSNQPQHF
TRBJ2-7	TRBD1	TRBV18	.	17	TGTGCCAGCTCACCGCCCGACCGGGACAGAGACTCCTACGAGCAGTACTTC	CASSPPDRDRDSYEQYF
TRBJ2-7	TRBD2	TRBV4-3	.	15	TGCGCCAGCAGCCCAGGGACCCCGGGGGGATACGAGCAGTACTTC	CASSPGTPGGYEQYF
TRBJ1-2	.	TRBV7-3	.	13	TGTGCCAGCAGCAATTCCCAGGGTGGGGGCTACACCTTC	CASSNSQGGGYTF
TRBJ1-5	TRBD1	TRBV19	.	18	TGTGCCAGTAGTGTGGACAGGGGTCCCGCCTATAGCAATCAGCCCCAGCATTTT	CASSVDRGPAYSNQPQHF
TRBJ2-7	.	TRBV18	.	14	TGTGCCAGCTCACCACCACTACGGTCCTACGAGCAGTACTTC	CASSPPLRSYEQYF
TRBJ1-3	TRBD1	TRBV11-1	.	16	TGTGCCAGCAGCCCCGGACAGGGGACAACTGGAAACACCATATATTTT	CASSPGQGTTGNTIYF
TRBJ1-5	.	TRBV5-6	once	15	TGTGCCAGCAGCTTATCAGGGGTTAGCAATCAGCCCCAGCATTTT	CASSLSGVSNQPQHF
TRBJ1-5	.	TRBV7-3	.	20	TGTGCCAGCAGCTTCTACCCCCTCGCCCCGCCGACGGAGAGCAATCAGCCCCAGCATTTT	CASSFYPLAPPTESNQPQHF
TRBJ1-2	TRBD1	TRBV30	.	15	TGTGCCTGGACCACTAGGACAGGGTCCCCTTATGGCTACACCTTC	CAWTTRTGSPYGYTF
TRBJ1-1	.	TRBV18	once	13	TGTGCCAGCTCACGAGACACGAACACTGAAGCTTTCTTT	CASSRDTNTEAFF
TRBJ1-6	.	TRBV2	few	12	TGTACTAGCCGGGGCTATAATTCACCCCTCCACTTT	CTSRGYNSPLHF
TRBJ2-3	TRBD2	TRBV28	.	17	TGTGCCAGCAGCCCGGCGGGACTAGCGGGAGGGAGGGATACGCAGTATTTT	CASSPAGLAGGRDTQYF
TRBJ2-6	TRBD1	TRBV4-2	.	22	TGTGCCAGCAGCCAAGTTTACCGGGACAGGATCTTCATCAACTCTGGGGCCAACGTCCTGACTTTC	CASSQVYRDRIFINSGANVLTF
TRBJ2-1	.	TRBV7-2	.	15	TGTGCCAGCAGCTTTGGTAGGGGTTGGAGCAATGAGCAGTTCTTC	CASSFGRGWSNEQFF